The entry below describes one T cell receptor (beta chain). The record originates from a study of blood T cell repertoires in COVID-19. The repertoire was sequenced with immunoSEQ multiplex PCR; TCRdb's copy has only in-frame clones and lacks some. Of 110,000 or so clones listed, around 82% were seen once; the top ten hold 9% to 13%. Trimming removed 5 bases from V and 5 bases from J; junction bases left unmatched: 9. The CDR3 runs to 15 residues. Germline CDR1 reads SGHVS; CDR2 reads FNYEAQ. This chain connects TRBV7-6 to TRBJ2-5; the match to TRBD2 covers 9 bases. The sequence was obtained from a human donor in a cohort sampled during active COVID-19. The sequenced sample consisted of peripheral blood. The CDR3 region has the DNA TGTGCCAGCAGCGTTAGCGGGGGCTGGCGGGAGACCCAGTACTTC. This sequence encodes CASSVSGGWRETQYF.